The 2 T cell receptor beta chains given below trace back to one sample, sequenced in a study of CD8 T cells in ankylosing spondylitis. The antigens for these receptors are not known. TCRdb fed the 5' RACE reads into MiXCR, producing one record per CDR3 protein. The repertoire holds about 700,000 distinct CDR3 sequences, with over 15% as singletons. Notes on the study in general: Characteristic, it appeared, of ankylosing spondylitis blood was a TCR beta motif of roughly eight highly homologous variants.

The sequenced sample consisted of blood, either unsorted or a sorted T cell fraction (not recorded which). The receptors here all came from a male donor with ankylosing spondylitis.

This clonotype has only one observation. This chain uses TRBV11-2 with TRBJ1-1; D is undetermined. Trimming pared 2 bases from V and 2 bases from J, leaving 12 bases between. The CDR3 runs 15 residues. From germline, CDR1 is SGHAT and CDR2 FQNNGV. In DNA, the CDR3 is TGTGCCAGCAGCTTAAGCCTGGCAGGAAACACTGAAGCTTTCTTT. Protein product: CASSLSLAGNTEAFF.

This rearrangement joins TRBV5-5 to TRBJ2-1; D gene ambiguous. The V and J ends lost 2 bases and 6 bases respectively, with 15 bases between them. The CDR3 is made up of 15 amino acids. The germline gives CDR1 SGHKS, CDR2 YYEKEE (reference sequence). The CDR3 reads CASSFTLGFTNEQFF. The CDR3 DNA follows: TGTGCCAGCAGCTTCACTTTAGGCTTCACCAATGAGCAGTTCTTC.